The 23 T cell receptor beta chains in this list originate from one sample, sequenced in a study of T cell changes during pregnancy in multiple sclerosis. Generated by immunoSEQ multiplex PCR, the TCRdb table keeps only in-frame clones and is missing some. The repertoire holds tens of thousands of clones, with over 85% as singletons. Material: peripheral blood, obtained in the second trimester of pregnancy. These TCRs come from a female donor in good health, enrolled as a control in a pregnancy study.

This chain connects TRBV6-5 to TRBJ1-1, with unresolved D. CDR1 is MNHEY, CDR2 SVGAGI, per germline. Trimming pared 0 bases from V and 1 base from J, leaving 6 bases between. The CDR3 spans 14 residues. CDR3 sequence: CASSYSRQNTEAFF. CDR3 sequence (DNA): TGTGCCAGCAGTTACTCAAGACAGAACACTGAAGCTTTCTTT.

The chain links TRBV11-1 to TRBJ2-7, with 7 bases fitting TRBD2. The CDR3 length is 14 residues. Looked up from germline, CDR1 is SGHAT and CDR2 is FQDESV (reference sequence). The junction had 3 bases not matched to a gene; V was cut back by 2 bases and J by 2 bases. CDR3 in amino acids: CASSLTGGTYEQYF. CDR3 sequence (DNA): TGTGCCAGCAGCTTAACGGGGGGAACCTACGAGCAGTACTTC.

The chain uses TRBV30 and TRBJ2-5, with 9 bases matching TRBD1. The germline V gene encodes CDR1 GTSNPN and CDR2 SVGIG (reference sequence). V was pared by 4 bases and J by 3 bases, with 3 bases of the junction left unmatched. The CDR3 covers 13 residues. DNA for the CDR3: TGTGCCTGGACAGGGACAGGGAAAGAGACCCAGTACTTC. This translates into CAWTGTGKETQYF.

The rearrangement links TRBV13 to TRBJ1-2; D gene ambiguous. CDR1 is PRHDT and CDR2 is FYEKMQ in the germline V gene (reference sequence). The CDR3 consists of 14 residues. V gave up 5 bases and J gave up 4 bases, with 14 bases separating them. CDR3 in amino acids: CASSRGANSYGYTF. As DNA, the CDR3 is TGTGCCAGCAGCCGAGGTGCTAATTCCTATGGCTACACCTTC.

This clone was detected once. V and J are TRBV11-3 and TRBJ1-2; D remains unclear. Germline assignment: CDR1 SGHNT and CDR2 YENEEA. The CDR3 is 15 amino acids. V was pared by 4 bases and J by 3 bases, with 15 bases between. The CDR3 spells CASSSSGIAHYGYTF. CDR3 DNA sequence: TGTGCCAGCAGCTCCTCAGGAATAGCGCACTATGGCTACACCTTC.

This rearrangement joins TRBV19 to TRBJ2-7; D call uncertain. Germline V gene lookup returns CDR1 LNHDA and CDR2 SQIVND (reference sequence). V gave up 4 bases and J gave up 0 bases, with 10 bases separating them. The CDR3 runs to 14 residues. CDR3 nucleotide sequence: TGTGCCAGTAGTAACGCAGGAACCTCCTACGAGCAGTACTTC. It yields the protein CASSNAGTSYEQYF.

The CDR3 bases are TGTGCCAGCAGCTCAGGGGGGCCAGGGACTGAAGCTTTCTTT. It specifies CASSSGGPGTEAFF. The V call is TRBV5-4, the J call TRBJ1-1; TRBD1 matches 7 bases. With 3 bases clipped from V and 5 bases from J, the junction kept 7 bases outside the gene matches. Looked up from germline, CDR1 is SGHNT and CDR2 is YYREEE (reference sequence). This CDR3 region has 14 residues.

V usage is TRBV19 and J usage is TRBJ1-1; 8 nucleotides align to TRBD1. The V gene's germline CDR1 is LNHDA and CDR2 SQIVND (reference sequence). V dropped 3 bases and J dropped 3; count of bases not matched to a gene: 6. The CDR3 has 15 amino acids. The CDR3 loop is CASSIGQGAHTEAFF. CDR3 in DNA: TGTGCCAGTAGTATCGGACAGGGCGCCCACACTGAAGCTTTCTTT.

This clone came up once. The CDR3 nucleotides read TGTGCCAGTAGGACCTTCGACAGGGTTCCCAATGAGCAGTTCTTC. The encoded protein is CASRTFDRVPNEQFF. The chain joins TRBV19 to TRBJ2-1, with 7 bases fitting TRBD1. Germline-derived CDR1 and CDR2 are LNHDA and SQIVND (reference sequence). The CDR3 is made up of 15 amino acids. Trimming at V came to 6 bases and at J to 6 bases, leaving 11 bases not matched to a gene. Based on the CDR3 plus reference TRBV19 and TRBJ2-1, the full variable domain is DGGITQSPKYLFRKEGQNVTLSCEQNLNHDAMYWYRQDPGQGLRLIYYSQIVNDFQKGDIAEGYSVSREKKESFPLTVTSAQKNPTAFYLCASRTFDRVPNEQFFGPGTRLTVL.

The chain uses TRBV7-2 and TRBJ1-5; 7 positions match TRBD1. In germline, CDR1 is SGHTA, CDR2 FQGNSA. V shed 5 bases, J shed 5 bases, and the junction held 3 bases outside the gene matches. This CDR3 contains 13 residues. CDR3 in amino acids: CASSSDRDQPQHF. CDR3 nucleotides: TGTGCCAGCAGCAGTGACAGGGATCAGCCCCAGCATTTT.

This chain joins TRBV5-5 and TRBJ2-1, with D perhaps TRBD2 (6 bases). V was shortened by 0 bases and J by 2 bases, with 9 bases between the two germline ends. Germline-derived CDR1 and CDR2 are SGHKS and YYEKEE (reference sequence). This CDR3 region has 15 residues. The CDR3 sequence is CASSLVAAPYNEQFF. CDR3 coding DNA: TGTGCCAGCAGCTTGGTAGCGGCTCCCTACAATGAGCAGTTCTTC.

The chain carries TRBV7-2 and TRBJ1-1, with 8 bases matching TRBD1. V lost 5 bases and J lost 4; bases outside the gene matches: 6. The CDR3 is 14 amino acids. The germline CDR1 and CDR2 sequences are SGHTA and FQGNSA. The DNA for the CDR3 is TGTGCCAGCAGCCTTCCAGGACAGGGCACTGAAGCTTTCTTT. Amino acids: CASSLPGQGTEAFF.

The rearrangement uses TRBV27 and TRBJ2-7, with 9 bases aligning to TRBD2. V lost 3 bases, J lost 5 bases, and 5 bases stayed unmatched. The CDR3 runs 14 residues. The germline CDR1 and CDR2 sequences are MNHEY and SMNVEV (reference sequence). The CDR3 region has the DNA TGTGCCAGCAGTTTTACAGCGGGGGGCCACGAGCAGTACTTC. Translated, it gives CASSFTAGGHEQYF.

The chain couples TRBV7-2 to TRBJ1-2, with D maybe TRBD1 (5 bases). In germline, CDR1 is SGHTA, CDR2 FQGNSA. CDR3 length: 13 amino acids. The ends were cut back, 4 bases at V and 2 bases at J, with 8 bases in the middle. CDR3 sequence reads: CASSWKGNYGYTF. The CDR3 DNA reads TGTGCCAGCAGCTGGAAGGGGAACTATGGCTACACCTTC.

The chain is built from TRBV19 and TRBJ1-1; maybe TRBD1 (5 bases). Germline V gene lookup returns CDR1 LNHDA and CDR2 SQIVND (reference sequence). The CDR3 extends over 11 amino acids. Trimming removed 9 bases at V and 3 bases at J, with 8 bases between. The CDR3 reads CASGGYTEAFF. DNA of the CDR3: TGTGCCAGCGGGGGGTACACTGAAGCTTTCTTT. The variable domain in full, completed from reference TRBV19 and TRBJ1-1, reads DGGITQSPKYLFRKEGQNVTLSCEQNLNHDAMYWYRQDPGQGLRLIYYSQIVNDFQKGDIAEGYSVSREKKESFPLTVTSAQKNPTAFYLCASGGYTEAFFGQGTRLTVV.

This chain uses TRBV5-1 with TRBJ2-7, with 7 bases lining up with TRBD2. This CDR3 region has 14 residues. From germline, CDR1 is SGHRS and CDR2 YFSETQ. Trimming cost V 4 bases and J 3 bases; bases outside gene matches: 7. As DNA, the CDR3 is TGCGCCAGCAGCCCGGAGGGGAGGGACTACGAGCAGTACTTC. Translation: CASSPEGRDYEQYF. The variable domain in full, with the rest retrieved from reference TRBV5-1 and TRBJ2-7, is KAGVTQTPRYLIKTRGQQVTLSCSPISGHRSVSWYQQTPGQGLQFLFEYFSETQRNKGNFPGRFSGRQFSNSRSEMNVSTLELGDSALYLCASSPEGRDYEQYFGPGTRLTVT.

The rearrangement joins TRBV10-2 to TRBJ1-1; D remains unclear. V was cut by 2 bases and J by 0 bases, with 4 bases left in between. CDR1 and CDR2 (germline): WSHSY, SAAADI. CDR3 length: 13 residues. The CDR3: CASSETVNTEAFF. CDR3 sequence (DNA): TGCGCCAGCAGTGAGACGGTGAACACTGAAGCTTTCTTT.

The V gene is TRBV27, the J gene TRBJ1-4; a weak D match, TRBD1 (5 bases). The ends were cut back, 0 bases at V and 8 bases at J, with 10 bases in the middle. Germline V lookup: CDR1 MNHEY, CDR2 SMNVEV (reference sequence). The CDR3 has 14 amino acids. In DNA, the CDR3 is TGTGCCAGCAGTTTATCAGGGTGGGGCGAAAAACTGTTTTTT. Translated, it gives CASSLSGWGEKLFF.

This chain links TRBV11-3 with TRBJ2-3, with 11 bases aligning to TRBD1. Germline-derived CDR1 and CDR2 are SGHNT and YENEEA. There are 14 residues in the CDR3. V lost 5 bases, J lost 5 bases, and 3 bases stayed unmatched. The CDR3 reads CASSVGTGGDTQYF. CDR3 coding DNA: TGTGCCAGCAGCGTAGGGACAGGGGGAGATACGCAGTATTTT.

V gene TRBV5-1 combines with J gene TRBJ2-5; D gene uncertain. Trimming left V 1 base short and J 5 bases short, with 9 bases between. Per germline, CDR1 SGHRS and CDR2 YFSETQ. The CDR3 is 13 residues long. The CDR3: CASSLNIPETQYF. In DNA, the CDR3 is TGCGCCAGCAGCTTGAACATCCCGGAGACCCAGTACTTC.

This CDR3 reads CASSLDSGETQYF. The CDR3 coding sequence is TGTGCCAGCAGCTTAGATTCGGGAGAGACCCAGTACTTC. This chain uses TRBV7-9 with TRBJ2-5; no clear D. The V gene's germline CDR1 is SEHNR and CDR2 FQNEAQ (reference sequence). Trimming took 1 base from V and 4 from J, leaving 7 bases between them. The CDR3 runs 13 residues.

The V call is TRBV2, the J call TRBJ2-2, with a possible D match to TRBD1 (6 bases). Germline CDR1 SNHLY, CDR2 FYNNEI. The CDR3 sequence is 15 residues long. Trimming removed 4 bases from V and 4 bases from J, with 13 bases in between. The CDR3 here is CASSVFRGATGELFF. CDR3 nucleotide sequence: TGTGCCAGCAGTGTGTTCAGGGGAGCCACCGGGGAGCTGTTTTTT.

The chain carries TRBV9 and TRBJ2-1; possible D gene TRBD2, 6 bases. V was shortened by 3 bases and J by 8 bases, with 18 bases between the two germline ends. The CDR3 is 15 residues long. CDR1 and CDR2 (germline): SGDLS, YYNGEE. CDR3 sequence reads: CASSGQGTGYDEQFF. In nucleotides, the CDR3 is TGTGCCAGCAGCGGTCAAGGGACTGGATACGATGAGCAGTTCTTC.